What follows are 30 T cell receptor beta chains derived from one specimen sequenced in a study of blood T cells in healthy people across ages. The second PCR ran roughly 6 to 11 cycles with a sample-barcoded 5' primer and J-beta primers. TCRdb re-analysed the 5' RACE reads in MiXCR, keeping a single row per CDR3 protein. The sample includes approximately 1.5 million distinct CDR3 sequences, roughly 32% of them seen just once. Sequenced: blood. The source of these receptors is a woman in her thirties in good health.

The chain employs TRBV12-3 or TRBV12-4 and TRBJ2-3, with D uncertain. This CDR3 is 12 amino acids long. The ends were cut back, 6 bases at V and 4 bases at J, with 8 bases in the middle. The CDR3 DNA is TGTGCCAGCAGATTTTTAGCAGATACGCAGTATTTT. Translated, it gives CASRFLADTQYF.

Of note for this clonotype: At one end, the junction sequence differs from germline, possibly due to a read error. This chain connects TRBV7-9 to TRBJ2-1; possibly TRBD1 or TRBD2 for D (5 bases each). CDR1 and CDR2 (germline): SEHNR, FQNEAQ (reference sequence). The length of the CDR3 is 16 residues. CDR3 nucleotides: TGTGCCAGCAGACCTGGGACGTCGGACTCCTACAATGGGCAGTTCTTC. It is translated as CASRPGTSDSYNGQFF.

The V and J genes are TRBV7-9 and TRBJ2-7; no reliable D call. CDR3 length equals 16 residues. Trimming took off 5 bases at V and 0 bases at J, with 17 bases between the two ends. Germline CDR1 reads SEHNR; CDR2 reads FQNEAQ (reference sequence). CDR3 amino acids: CASSQRPRPSSYEQYF. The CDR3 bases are TGTGCCAGCAGCCAACGACCGAGACCTAGCTCCTACGAGCAGTACTTC.

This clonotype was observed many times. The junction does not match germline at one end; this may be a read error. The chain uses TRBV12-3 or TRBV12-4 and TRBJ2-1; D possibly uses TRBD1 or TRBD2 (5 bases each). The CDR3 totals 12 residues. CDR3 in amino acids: CASSGTYNEQFF. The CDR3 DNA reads TGTGCCAGCAGCGGGACCTATAATGAGCAGTTCTTC.

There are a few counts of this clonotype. CDR3 sequence reads: CASRVDAGFATDYTF. The DNA for the CDR3 is TGCGCCAGCAGGGTCGATGCGGGTTTCGCGACTGACTACACCTTC. The chain is built from TRBV4-1 and TRBJ1-2; D is unclear. Trimming stripped 6 bases from V and 10 bases from J, with 24 bases between. There are 15 residues in the CDR3. The V gene's germline CDR1 is MGHRA and CDR2 YSYEKL.

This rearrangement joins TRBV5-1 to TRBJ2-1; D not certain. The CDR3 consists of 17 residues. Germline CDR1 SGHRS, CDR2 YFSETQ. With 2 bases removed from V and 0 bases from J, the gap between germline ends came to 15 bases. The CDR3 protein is CASSFTPSGNSYNEQFF. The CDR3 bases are TGCGCCAGCAGCTTTACTCCCTCTGGGAACTCCTACAATGAGCAGTTCTTC. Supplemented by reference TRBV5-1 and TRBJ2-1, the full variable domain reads KAGVTQTPRYLIKTRGQQVTLSCSPISGHRSVSWYQQTPGQGLQFLFEYFSETQRNKGNFPGRFSGRQFSNSRSEMNVSTLELGDSALYLCASSFTPSGNSYNEQFFGPGTRLTVL.

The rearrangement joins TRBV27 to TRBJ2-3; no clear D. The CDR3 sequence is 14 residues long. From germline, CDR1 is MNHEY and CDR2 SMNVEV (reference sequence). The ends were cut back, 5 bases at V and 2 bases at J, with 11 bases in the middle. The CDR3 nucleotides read TGTGCCAGCAGTGACGCGACATTCACAGATACGCAGTATTTT. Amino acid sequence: CASSDATFTDTQYF.

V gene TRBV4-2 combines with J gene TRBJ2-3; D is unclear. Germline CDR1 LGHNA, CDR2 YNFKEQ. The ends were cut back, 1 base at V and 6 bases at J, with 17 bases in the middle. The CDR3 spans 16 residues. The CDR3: CASSQATFLPEDTQYF. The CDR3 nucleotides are TGTGCCAGCAGCCAAGCTACGTTTCTCCCGGAGGATACGCAGTATTTT.

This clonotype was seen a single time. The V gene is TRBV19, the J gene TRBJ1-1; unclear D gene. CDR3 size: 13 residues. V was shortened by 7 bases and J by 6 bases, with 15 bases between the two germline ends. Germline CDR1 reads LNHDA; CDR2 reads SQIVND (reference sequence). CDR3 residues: CASIGGIPPEAFF. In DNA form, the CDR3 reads TGTGCCAGTATTGGCGGGATCCCACCTGAAGCTTTCTTT.

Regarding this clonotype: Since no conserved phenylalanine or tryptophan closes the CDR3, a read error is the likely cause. DNA of the CDR3: TGTGCCAGCAAACTAGGACAGGCAGATGCGGGGACCCAGTACTGC. It codes for CASKLGQADAGTQYC. The V and J genes are TRBV5-4 and TRBJ2-5, with TRBD1 identical over 7 bases. Germline trimming cut 6 bases from V and 7 bases from J; bases unmatched to any gene: 15. This CDR3 comprises 15 residues. CDR1 is SGHNT and CDR2 is YYREEE in the germline V gene (reference sequence).

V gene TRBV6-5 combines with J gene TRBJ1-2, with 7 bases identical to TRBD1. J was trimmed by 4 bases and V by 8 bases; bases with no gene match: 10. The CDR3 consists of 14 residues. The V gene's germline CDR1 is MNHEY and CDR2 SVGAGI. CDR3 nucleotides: TGTGCCAGCTCAAGGGGGCGGTACGTCTATGGCTACACCTTC. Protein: CASSRGRYVYGYTF.

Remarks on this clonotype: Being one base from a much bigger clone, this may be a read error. CDR3 in amino acids: CSVATGGTEAFF. CDR3 coding DNA: TGCAGCGTTGCGACAGGGGGCACTGAAGCTTTCTTT. This chain connects TRBV29-1 to TRBJ1-1; 9 bases fit TRBD1. Per the germline V gene, CDR1 is SQVTM and CDR2 is ANQGSEA. Germline trimming cut 4 bases from V and 4 bases from J; bases unmatched to any gene: 1. CDR3 length: 12 amino acids.

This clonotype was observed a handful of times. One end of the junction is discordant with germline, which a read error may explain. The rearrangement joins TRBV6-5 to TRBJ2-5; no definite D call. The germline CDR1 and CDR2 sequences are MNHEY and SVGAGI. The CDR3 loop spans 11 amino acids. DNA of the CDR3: TGTGCCGGCGGAACGAGAGAGGCCCAGTACTTC. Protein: CAGGTREAQYF.

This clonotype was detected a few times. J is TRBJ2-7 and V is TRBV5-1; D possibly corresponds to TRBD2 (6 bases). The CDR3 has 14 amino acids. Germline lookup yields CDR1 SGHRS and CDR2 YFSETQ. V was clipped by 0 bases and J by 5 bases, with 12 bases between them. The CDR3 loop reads CASSLAGGGDEQYF. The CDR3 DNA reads TGCGCCAGCAGCTTGGCAGGAGGAGGGGACGAGCAGTACTTC.

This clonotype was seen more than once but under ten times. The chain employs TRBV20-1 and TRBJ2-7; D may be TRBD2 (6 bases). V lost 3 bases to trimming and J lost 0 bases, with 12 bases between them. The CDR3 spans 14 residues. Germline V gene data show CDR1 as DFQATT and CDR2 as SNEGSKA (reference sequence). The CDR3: CSARVVSGSYEQYF. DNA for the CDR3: TGCAGTGCTAGGGTGGTTAGCGGCTCCTACGAGCAGTACTTC.

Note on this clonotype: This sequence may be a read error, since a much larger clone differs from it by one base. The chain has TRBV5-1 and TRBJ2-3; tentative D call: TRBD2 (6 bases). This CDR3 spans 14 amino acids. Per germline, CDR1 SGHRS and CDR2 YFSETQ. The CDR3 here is CARSLWEESDTQYF. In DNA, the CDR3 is TGCGCCCGCAGCTTGTGGGAGGAATCAGATACGCAGTATTTT.

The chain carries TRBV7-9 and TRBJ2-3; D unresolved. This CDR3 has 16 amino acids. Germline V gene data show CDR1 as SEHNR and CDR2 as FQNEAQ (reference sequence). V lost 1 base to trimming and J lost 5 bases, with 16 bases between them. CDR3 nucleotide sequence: TGTGCCAGCAGCTTAGATCGGAAGGCCAGAGGAGATACGCAGTATTTT. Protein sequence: CASSLDRKARGDTQYF.

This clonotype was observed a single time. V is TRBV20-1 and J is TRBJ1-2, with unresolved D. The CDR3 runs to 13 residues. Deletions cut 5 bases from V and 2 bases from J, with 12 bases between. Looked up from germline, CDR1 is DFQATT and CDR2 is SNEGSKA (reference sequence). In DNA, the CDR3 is TGCAGTGCTGGCCGGACGGGAAACTATGGCTACACCTTC. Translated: CSAGRTGNYGYTF.

Here the CDR3 DNA reads TGTGCCAGCAGCCAAGCTGGCTGGGGTAGATCTTCTGAAGCTTTCTTT. It specifies CASSQAGWGRSSEAFF. The chain carries TRBV4-2 and TRBJ1-1; D uncertain. The CDR3 is 16 residues long. Trimming took off 1 base at V and 6 bases at J, with 18 bases between the two ends. In germline, CDR1 is LGHNA, CDR2 YNFKEQ.

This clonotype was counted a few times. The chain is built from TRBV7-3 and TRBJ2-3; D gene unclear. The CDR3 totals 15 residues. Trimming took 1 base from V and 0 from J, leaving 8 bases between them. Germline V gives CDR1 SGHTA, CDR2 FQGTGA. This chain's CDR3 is CASSLIVTSTDTQYF. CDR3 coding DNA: TGTGCCAGCAGCTTAATTGTTACAAGCACAGATACGCAGTATTTT.

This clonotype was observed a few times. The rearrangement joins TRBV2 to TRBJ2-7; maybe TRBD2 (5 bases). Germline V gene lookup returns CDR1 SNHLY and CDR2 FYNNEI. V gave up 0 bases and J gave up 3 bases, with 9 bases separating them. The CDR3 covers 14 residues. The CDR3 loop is CASSEAGSVYEQYF. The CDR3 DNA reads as TGTGCCAGCAGTGAAGCGGGGAGCGTCTACGAGCAGTACTTC.

CDR3 in amino acids: CASSVTGTGDTQYF. The CDR3 coding sequence is TGTGCCAGCAGTGTCACCGGGACAGGGGATACGCAGTATTTT. The J gene is TRBJ2-3, the V gene TRBV6-4; 9 bases align to TRBD1. Germline V gene data show CDR1 as MRHNA and CDR2 as SNTAGT. Germline trimming cut 4 bases from V and 6 bases from J; bases unmatched to any gene: 5. The CDR3 has 14 residues.

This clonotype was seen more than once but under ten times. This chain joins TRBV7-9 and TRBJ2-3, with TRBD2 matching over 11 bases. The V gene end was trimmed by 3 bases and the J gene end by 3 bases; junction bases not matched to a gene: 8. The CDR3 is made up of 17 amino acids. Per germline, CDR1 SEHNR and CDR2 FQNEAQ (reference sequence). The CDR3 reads CASSLSSGLAVTDTQYF. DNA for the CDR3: TGTGCCAGCAGCTTGTCCTCGGGACTAGCGGTGACAGATACGCAGTATTTT.

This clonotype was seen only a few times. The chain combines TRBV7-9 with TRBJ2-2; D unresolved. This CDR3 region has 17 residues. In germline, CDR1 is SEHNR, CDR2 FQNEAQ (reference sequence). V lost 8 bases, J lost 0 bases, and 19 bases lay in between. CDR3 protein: CASGSLRANANTGELFF. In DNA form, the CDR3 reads TGTGCCAGCGGTTCCTTGAGAGCAAACGCGAACACCGGGGAGCTGTTTTTT.

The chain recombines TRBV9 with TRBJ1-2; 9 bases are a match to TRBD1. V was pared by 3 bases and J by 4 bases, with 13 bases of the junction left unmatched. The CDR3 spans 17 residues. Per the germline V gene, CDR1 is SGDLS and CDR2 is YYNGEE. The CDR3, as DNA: TGTGCCAGCAGCGAAACGGGACAGGGAGTTTTTGGCTATGGCTACACCTTC. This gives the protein CASSETGQGVFGYGYTF.

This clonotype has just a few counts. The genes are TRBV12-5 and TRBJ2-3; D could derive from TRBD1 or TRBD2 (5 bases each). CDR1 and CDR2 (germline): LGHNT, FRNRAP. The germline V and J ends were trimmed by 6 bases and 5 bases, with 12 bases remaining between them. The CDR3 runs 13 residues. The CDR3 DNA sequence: TGTGCTAGTGGCTCCGGGGCACGAGATACGCAGTATTTT. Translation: CASGSGARDTQYF.

This CDR3 is CASSTGQGESGYTF. In nucleotides, the CDR3 is TGTGCCAGCAGCACGGGACAGGGGGAAAGTGGCTACACCTTC. The rearrangement joins TRBV7-2 to TRBJ1-2; 11 nucleotides match TRBD1. Trimming cost V 5 bases and J 7 bases; bases outside gene matches: 6. Germline lookup yields CDR1 SGHTA and CDR2 FQGNSA. This CDR3 is built from 14 residues.

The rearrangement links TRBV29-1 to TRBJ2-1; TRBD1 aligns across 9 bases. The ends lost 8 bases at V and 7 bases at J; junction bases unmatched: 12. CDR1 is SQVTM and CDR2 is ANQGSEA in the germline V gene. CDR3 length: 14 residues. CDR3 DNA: TGCAGCTCCTCCCGGGACAGGGTTTTAAATGAGCAGTTCTTC. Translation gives CSSSRDRVLNEQFF.

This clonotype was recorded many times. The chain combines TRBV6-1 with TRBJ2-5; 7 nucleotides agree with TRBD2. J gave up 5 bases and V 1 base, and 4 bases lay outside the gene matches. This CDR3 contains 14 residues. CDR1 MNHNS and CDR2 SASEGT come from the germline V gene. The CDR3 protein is CASSEGGLGETQYF. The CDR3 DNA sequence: TGTGCCAGCAGTGAAGGTGGACTAGGGGAGACCCAGTACTTC.

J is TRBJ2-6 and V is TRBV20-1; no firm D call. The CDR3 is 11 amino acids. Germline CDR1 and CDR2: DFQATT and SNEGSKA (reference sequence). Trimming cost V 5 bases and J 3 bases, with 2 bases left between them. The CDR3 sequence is CSAYGANVLTF. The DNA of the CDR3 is TGCAGTGCTTATGGGGCCAACGTCCTGACTTTC.